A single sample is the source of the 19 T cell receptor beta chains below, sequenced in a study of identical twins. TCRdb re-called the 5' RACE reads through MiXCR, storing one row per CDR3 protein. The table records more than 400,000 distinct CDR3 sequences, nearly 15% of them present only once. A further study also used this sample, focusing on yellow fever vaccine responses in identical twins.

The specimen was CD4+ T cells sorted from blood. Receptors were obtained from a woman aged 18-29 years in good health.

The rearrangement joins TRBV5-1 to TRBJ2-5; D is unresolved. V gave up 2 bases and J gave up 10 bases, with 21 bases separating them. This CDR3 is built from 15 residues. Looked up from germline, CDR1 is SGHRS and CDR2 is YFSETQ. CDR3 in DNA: TGCGCCAGCAGCTTTCCTGACACCCAAGAAGATGTCCAGTACTTC. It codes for CASSFPDTQEDVQYF.

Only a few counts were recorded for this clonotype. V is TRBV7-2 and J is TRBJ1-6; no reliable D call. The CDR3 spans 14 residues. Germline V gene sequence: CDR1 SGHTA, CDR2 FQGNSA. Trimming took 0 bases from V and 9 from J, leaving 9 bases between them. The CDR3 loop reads CASSLARSSSPLHF. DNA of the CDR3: TGTGCCAGCAGCTTAGCCAGGTCCAGTTCACCCCTCCACTTT.

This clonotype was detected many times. DNA of the CDR3: TGTGCCAGCAGCCAAGGGACTAGCGCGAGCACAGATACGCAGTATTTT. Translated, it gives CASSQGTSASTDTQYF. The chain employs TRBV7-6 and TRBJ2-3; 10 bases fit TRBD2. The CDR3 is made up of 16 amino acids. From germline, CDR1 is SGHVS and CDR2 FNYEAQ. V was clipped by 5 bases and J by 0 bases; unmatched bases: 5.

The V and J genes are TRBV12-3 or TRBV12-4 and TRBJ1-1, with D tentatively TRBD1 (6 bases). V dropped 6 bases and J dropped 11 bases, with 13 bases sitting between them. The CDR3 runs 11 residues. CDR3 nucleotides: TGTGCCAGCAGGCTTACAGGGCCGGCTTTCTTT. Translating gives CASRLTGPAFF.

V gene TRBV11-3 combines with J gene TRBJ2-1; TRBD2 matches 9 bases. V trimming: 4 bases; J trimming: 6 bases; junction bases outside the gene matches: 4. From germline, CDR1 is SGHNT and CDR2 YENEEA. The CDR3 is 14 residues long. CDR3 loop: CASSYRLAVNEQFF. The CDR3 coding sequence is TGTGCCAGCAGCTACAGACTAGCGGTCAATGAGCAGTTCTTC.

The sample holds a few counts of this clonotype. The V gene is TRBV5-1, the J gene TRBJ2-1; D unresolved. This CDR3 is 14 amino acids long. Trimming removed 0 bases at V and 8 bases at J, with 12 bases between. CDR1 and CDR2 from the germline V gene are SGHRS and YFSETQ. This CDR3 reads CASSLGFGPDEQFF. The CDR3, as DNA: TGCGCCAGCAGCTTGGGGTTTGGCCCCGATGAGCAGTTCTTC.

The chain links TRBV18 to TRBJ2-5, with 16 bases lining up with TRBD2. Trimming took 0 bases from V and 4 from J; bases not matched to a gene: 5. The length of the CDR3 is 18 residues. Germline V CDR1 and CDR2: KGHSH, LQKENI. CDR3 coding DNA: TGTGCCAGCTCACCACCGGGACTAGCGGGAGGGCCGAGAGAGACCCAGTACTTC. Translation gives CASSPPGLAGGPRETQYF.

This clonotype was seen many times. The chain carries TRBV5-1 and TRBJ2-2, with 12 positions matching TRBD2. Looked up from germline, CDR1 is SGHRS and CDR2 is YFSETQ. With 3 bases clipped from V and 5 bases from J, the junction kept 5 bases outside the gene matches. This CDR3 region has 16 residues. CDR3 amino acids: CASSSGLAGLTGELFF. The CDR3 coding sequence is TGCGCCAGCAGCTCCGGACTAGCGGGACTAACCGGGGAGCTGTTTTTT.

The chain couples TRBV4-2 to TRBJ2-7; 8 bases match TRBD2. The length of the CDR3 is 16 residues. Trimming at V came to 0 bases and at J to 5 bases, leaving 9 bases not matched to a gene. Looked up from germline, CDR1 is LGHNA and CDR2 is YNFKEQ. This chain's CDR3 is CASSQDGAGVVNEQYF. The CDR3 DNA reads TGTGCCAGCAGCCAAGATGGAGCGGGAGTCGTCAACGAGCAGTACTTC.

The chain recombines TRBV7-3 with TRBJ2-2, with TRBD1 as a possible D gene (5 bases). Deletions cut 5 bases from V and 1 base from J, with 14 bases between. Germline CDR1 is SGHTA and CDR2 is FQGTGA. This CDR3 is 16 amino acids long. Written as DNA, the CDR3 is TGTGCCAGCAGCCCGAAGGGGAATAGGAACACCGGGGAGCTGTTTTTT. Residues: CASSPKGNRNTGELFF. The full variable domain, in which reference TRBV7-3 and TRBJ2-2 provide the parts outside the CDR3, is GAGVSQTPSNKVTEKGKYVELRCDPISGHTALYWYRQSLGQGPEFLIYFQGTGAADDSGLPNDRFFAVRPEGSVSTLKIQRTERGDSAVYLCASSPKGNRNTGELFFGEGSRLTVL.

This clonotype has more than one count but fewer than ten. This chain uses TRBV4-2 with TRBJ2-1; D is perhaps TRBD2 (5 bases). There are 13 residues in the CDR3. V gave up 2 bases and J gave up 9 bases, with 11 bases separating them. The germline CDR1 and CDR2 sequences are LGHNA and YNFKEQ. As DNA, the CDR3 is TGTGCCAGCAGCCAACGTGAGGGCGGTGAGCAGTTCTTC. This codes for CASSQREGGEQFF.

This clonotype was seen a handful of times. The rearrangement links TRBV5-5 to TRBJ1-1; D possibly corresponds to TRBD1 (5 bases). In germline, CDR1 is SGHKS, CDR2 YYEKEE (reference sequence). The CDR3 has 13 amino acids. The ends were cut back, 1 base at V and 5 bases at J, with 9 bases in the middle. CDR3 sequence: CASSLMGETEAFF. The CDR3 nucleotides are TGTGCCAGCAGCTTGATGGGGGAGACTGAAGCTTTCTTT.

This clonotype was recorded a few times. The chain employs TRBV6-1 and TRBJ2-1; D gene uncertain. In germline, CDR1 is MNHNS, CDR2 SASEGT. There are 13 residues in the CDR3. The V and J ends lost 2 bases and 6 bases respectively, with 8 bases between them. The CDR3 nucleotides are TGTGCCAGCAGTGAAATAAGACTCAATGAGCAGTTCTTC. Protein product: CASSEIRLNEQFF.

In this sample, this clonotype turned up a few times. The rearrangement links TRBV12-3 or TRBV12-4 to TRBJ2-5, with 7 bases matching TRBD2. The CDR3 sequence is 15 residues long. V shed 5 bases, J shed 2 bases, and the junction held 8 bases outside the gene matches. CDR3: CASSPHGGGQETQYF. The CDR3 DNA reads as TGTGCCAGCAGTCCCCATGGGGGGGGACAAGAGACCCAGTACTTC.

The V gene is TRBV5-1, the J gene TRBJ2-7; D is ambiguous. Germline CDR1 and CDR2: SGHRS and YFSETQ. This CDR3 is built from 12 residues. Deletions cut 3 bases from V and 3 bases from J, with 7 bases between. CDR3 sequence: CASSYDFYEQYF. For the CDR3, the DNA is TGCGCCAGCAGCTACGACTTCTACGAGCAGTACTTC.

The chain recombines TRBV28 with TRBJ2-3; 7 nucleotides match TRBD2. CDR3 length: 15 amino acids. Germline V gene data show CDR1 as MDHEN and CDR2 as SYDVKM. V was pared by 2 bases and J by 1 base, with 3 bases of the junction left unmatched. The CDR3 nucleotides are TGTGCCAGCAGTTTAGCGGGAGACGGCACAGATACGCAGTATTTT. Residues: CASSLAGDGTDTQYF.

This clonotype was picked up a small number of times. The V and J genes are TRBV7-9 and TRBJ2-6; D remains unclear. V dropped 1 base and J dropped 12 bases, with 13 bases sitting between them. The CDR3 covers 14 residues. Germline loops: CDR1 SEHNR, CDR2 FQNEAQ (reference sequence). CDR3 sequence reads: CASSLVASSTVLTF. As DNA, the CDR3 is TGTGCCAGCAGCTTAGTTGCATCCTCGACCGTCCTGACTTTC.

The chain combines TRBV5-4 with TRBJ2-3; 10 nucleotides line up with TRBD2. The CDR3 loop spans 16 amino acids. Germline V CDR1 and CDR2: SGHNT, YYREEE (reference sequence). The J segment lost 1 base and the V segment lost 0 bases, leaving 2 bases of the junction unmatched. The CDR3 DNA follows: TGTGCCAGCAGCTTGGAGCGGGAGGGCCGCACAGATACGCAGTATTTT. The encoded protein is CASSLEREGRTDTQYF. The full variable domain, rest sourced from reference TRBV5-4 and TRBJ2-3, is ETGVTQSPTHLIKTRGQQVTLRCSSQSGHNTVSWYQQALGQGPQFIFQYYREEENGRGNFPPRFSGLQFPNYSSELNVNALELDDSALYLCASSLEREGRTDTQYFGPGTRLTVL.

CDR3 sequence reads: CASSLAAINSAKNIQYF. CDR3 nucleotide sequence: TGTGCCAGCAGCCTAGCGGCGATTAATTCGGCCAAAAACATTCAGTACTTC. This chain joins TRBV6-1 and TRBJ2-4; 7 bases line up with TRBD2. Looked up from germline, CDR1 is MNHNS and CDR2 is SASEGT. Germline trimming cut 6 bases from V and 1 base from J; bases unmatched to any gene: 12. The CDR3 consists of 17 residues.